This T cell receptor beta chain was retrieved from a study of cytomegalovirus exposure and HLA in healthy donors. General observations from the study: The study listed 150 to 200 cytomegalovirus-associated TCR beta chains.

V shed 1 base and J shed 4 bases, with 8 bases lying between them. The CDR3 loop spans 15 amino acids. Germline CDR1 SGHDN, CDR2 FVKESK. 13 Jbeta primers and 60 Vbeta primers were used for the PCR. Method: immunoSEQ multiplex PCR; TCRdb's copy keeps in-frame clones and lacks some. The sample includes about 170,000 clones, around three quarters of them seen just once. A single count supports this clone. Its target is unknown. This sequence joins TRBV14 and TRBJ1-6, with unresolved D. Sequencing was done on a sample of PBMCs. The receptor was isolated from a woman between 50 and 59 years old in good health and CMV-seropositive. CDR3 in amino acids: CASSQVIGYNSPLHF. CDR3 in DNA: TGTGCCAGCAGCCAAGTGATCGGTTATAATTCACCCCTCCACTTT.